Detailed here is one T cell receptor beta chain. Germline lookup yields CDR1 SNHLY and CDR2 FYNNEI. Trimming took 5 bases from V and 6 from J; bases not matched to a gene: 11. This CDR3 region has 17 residues. The assay was immunoSEQ multiplex PCR, and TCRdb's table has in-frame clones only and misses some. The profile covers about 340,000 clones, with roughly 92% appearing a single time and roughly 5.7% taken by the ten largest. The time point denotes: blood from clinic visit 5 months post-surgery; TSC patient then seizure free. The sequenced cases were selected for having the highest brain T cell transcript signatures. Patients received at least one anti-epileptic drug before surgery. The data were taken from a study of brain T cells in children with intractable seizures.

The material was peripheral blood, obtained around 5 months after surgery. The clonotype originates from a boy less than two years old with tuberous sclerosis and intractable seizures. The rearrangement joins TRBV2 to TRBJ1-6, with 9 bases that match TRBD1. As DNA, the CDR3 is TGTGCCAGCAGTCACCCCCTGACAGGGGGACCTAATTCACCCCTCCACTTT. This codes for CASSHPLTGGPNSPLHF.